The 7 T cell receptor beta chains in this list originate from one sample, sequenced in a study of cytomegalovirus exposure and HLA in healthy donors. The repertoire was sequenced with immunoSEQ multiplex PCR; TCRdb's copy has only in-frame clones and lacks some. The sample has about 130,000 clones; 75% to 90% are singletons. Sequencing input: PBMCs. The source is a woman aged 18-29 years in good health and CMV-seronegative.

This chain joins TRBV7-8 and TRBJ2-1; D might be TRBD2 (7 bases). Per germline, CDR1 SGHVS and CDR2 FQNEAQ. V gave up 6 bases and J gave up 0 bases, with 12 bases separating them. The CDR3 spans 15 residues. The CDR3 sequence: CASRKAGASYNEQFF. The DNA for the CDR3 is TGTGCCAGCAGGAAGGCGGGGGCCTCCTACAATGAGCAGTTCTTC.

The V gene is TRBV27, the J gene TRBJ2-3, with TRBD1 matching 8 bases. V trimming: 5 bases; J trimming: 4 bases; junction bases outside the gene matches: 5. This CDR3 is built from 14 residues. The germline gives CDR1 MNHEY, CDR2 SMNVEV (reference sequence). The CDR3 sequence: CASSSGQGPDTQYF. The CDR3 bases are TGTGCCAGCAGTAGCGGACAGGGCCCAGATACGCAGTATTTT.

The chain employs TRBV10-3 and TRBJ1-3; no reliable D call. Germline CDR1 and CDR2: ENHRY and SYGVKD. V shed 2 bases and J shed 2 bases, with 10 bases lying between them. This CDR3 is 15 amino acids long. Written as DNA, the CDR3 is TGTGCCATCAGTGAGAACATCGCCCCTGGAAACACCATATATTTT. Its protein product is CAISENIAPGNTIYF.

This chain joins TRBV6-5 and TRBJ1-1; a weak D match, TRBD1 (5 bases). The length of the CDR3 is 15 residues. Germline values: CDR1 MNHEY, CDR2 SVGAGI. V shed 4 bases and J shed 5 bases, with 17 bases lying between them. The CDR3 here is CASSSPRRGGTEAFF. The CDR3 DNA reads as TGTGCCAGCAGTTCACCGAGAAGGGGAGGGACTGAAGCTTTCTTT.

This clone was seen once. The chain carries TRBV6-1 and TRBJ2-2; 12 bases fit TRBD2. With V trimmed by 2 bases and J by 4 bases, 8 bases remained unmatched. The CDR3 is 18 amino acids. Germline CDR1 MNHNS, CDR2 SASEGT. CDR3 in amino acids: CASSEWLAGGQFTGELFF. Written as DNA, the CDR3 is TGTGCCAGCAGTGAATGGCTAGCGGGGGGGCAGTTCACCGGGGAGCTGTTTTTT.

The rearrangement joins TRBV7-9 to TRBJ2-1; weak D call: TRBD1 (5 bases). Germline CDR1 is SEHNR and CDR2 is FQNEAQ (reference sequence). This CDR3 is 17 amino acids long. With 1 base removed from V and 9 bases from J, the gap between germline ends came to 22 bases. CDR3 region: CASSLEAANNPRGEQFF. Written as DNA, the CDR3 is TGTGCCAGCAGCTTAGAGGCCGCGAATAACCCTAGGGGTGAGCAGTTCTTC.

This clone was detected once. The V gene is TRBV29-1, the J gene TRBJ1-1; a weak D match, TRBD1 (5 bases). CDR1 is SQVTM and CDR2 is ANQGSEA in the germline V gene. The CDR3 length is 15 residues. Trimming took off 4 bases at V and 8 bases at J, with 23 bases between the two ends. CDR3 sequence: CSVGGVGHQLNEAFF. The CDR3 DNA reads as TGCAGCGTTGGTGGGGTCGGACATCAGCTTAACGAAGCTTTCTTT.